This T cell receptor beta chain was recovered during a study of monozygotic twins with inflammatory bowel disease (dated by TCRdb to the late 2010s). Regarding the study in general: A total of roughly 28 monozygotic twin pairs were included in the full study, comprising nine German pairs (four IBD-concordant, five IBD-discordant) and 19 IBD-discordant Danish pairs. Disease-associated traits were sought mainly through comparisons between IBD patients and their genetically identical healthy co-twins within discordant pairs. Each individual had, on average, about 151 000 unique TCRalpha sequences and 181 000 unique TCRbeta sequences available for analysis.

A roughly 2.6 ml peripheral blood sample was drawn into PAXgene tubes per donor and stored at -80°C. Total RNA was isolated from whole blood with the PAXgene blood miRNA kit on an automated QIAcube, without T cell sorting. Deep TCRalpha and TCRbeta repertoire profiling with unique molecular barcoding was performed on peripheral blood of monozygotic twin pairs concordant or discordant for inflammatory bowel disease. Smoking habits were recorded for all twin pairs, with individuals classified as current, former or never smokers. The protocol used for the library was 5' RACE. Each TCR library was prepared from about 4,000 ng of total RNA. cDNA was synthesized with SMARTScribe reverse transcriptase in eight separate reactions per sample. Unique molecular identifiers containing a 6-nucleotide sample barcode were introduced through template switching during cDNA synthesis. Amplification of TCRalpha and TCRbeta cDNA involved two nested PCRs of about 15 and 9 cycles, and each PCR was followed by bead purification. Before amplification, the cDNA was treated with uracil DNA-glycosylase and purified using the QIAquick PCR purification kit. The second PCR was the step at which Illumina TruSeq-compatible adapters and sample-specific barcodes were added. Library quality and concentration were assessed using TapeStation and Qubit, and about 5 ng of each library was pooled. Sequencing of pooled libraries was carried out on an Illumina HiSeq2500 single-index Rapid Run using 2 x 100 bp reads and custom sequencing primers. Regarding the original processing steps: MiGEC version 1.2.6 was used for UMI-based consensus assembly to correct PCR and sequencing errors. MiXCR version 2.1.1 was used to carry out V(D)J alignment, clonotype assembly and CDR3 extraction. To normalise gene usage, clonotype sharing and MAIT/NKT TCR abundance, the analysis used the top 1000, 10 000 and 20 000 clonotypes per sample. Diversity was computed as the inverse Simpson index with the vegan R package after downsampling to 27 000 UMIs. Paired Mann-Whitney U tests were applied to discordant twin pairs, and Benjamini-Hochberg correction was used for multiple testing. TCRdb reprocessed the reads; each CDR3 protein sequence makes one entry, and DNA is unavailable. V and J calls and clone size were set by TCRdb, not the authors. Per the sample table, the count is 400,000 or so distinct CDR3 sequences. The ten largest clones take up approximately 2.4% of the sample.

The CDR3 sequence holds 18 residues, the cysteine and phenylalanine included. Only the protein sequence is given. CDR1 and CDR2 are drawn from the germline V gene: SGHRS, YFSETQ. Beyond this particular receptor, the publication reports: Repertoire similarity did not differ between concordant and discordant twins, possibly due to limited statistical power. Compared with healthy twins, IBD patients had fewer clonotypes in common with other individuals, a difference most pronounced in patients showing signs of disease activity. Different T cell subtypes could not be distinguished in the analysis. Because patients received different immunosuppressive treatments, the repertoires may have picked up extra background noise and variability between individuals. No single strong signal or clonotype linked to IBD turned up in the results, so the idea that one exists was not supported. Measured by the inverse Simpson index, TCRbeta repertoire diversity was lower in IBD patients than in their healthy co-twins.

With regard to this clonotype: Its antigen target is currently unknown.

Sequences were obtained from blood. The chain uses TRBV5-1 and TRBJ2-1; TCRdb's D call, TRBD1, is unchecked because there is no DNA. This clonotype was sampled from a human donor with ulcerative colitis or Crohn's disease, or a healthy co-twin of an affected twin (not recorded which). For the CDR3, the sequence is CASSSTPVDRAGNNEQFF.